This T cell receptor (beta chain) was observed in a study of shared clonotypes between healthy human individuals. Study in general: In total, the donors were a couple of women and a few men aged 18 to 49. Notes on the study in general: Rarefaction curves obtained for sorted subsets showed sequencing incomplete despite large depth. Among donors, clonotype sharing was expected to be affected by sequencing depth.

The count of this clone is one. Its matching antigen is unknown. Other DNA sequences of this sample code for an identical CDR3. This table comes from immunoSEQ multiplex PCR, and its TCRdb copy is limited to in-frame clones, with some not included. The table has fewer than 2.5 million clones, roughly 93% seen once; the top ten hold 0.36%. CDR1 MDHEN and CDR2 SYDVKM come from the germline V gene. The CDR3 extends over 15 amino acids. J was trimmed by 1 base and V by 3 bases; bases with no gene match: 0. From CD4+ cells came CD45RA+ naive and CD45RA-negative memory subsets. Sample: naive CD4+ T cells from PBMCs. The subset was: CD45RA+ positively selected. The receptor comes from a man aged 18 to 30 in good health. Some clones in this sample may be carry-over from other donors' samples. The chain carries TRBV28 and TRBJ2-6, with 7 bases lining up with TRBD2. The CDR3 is CASSLGGSGANVLTF. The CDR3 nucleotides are TGTGCCAGCAGTTTGGGAGGGTCTGGGGCCAACGTCCTGACTTTC.